This TCR beta chain was sequenced during a study of shared clonotypes between healthy human individuals. Notes on the study in general: Generation probability values for non-shared clonotypes were lower than those for clonotypes shared by all four donors. A handful of donors showed sharing of 4.5% to 6% of naive CD4 clonotypes.

A CD45RA-negative memory subset and a CD45RA+ naive subset were separated from the CD4+ cells. As concerns this clone: Its antigen is undetermined.

This CDR3 has 14 residues. J was trimmed by 4 bases and V by 6 bases; bases with no gene match: 4. In germline, CDR1 is MDHEN, CDR2 SYDVKM. This table comes from immunoSEQ multiplex PCR, and its TCRdb copy is limited to in-frame clones, with some not included. The sample consists of over a million clones, about 98.5% of them appearing once. The sequenced sample was naive CD4+ T cells sorted from blood. The subset: CD45RA+ positively selected. V and J are TRBV28 and TRBJ2-7; 12 bases match TRBD2. The receptor comes from a man aged 30 to 39 in good health. The CDR3 region has the DNA TGTGCCAGCAGGCGGACTAGCGGGAAGTACGAGCAGTACTTC. It translates to CASRRTSGKYEQYF.